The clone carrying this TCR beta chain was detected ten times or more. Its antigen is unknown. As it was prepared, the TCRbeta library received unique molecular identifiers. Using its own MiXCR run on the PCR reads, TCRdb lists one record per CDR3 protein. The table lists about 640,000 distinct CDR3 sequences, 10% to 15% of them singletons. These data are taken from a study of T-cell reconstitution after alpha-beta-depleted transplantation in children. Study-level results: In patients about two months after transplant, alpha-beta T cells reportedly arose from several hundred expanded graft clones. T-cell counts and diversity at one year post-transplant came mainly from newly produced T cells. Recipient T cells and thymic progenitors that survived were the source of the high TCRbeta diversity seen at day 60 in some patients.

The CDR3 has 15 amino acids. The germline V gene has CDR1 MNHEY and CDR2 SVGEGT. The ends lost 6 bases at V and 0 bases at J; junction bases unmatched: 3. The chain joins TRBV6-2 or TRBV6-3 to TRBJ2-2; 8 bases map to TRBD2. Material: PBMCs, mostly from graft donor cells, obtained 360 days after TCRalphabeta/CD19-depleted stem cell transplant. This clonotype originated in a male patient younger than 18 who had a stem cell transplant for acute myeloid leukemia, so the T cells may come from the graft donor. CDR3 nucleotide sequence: TGTGCCAGCAGCTTGGGACTAGCGAACACCGGGGAGCTGTTTTTT. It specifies CASSLGLANTGELFF.